The next 2 T cell receptor beta chains were all read from a single sample in a study of T cell repertoires in cytomegalovirus infection. TCRdb analysed the reads with MiXCR anew, one entry per CDR3 protein. The sample carries roughly 250,000 distinct CDR3 sequences, roughly 22% recorded once. The sequencing input was CD8+ T cells from PBMCs. The receptors shown here come from a human donor in good health (CMV status not recorded). Some clones in this sample may be carry-over from other donors' samples.

In regard to this clonotype: One junction end disagrees with the germline gene, perhaps due to a read error. The chain couples TRBV7-8 to TRBJ2-6, with D hard to call. The germline V gene has CDR1 SGHVS and CDR2 FQNEAQ. The CDR3 sequence is 13 residues long. CDR3 sequence: CASSPPRADVLTF. The CDR3 region has the DNA TGTGCCAGTTCACCGCCTAGGGCCGACGTCCTGACTTTC.

This clonotype was recorded a few times. The chain has TRBV20-1 and TRBJ2-7; 8 nucleotides line up with TRBD1. The V gene end was trimmed by 3 bases and the J gene end by 3 bases; junction bases not matched to a gene: 1. The length of the CDR3 is 12 residues. Looked up from germline, CDR1 is DFQATT and CDR2 is SNEGSKA (reference sequence). The CDR3 sequence: CSASTGGYEQYF. Here the CDR3 DNA reads TGCAGTGCTAGCACAGGGGGCTACGAGCAGTACTTC.